This T cell receptor beta chain is drawn from a study of cytomegalovirus exposure and HLA in healthy donors (dated by TCRdb to the late 2010s). With respect to the entire study: An earlier analysis of roughly 500 of the donors reported over 250 Gb of sequence data and 95 million to 120 million unique TCR beta sequences obtained from approximately 180 million T cells. To decide whether each TCR beta V gene segment behaved as functional or pseudogenic, an earlier analysis of nearly 600 of the donors relied on high-throughput TCR beta sequencing. In the later analysis, no new phenotypic data were used to find candidate immune exposures; instead, reliance was placed on TCR beta sequences and their occurrence across donors. In addition to the first cohort of 666 subjects, a separate validation cohort of 130 or so different subjects was used. Using immunosequencing, the study profiled T cell repertoires from 500 to 800 subjects and related those repertoires to cytomegalovirus serostatus. To study patterns of TCR occurrence, a later analysis re-analyzed previously published TCR beta repertoires from 700 or so donors and added high-resolution HLA genotyping. Because of strong linkage in the cohort, 4 to 6 DR-DQ haplotypes were treated as single units for association and clustering. Donor age, sex, ethnicity and CMV serostatus were collected together with the repertoire data. HLA typing covered class I and class II loci at four-digit resolution. The study was designed to test whether signatures of past pathogen exposure could be identified by cataloging public T cell receptors. Every repertoire in the discovery cohort had been generated on one and the same sequencing platform. An early release that covered fewer than 800 HLA-typed donors contained about 300 gigabases of sequencing data and 80 million or so unique TCR sequences. A later genetic analysis took genome-wide SNP genotypes for about three fifths of the 666 donors and used that subset as a discovery cohort. The study combined high-throughput TCR immunosequencing, statistical association of individual TCRs with disease status, and machine learning to predict cytomegalovirus infection status. Among some 410 genotyped donors of the cohort, an average of around 250,000 unique TCR beta nucleotide sequences was sequenced per donor, of which roughly 17% were non-productive. Of the roughly 390 genotyped donors, around 81% fell in the genetic ancestry cluster associated with self-reported Caucasian donors. Typing coverage varied by locus: roughly 629-630 donors for A, B, C, DRB1 and DQB1; more than 500 for DQA1; around 610 for DPA1; under 490 for DPB1. Overall results and qualifications from the work: In a later analysis, HLA-associated TCR beta chains were found to be more clonally expanded and to have lower generation probabilities than equally common non-associated chains. In vitro tests confirmed that a few of the cytomegalovirus-associated TCR beta chains recognize cytomegalovirus antigens. In an earlier analysis of roughly 560 of the donors, most TCR beta V segments were observed in productive rearrangements about 90% or about 30% of the time, broadly matching IMGT annotations. According to a later analysis, parvovirus B19, influenza, CMV and Epstein-Barr virus appeared linked to several top co-occurrence clusters. Because HLA typing was unavailable for some donors at each locus, only the typed subset was used in association tests. The authors suggested that the approach could potentially be generalized to other disease states and immunological phenotypes. Most CMV-associated TCR beta chains appeared to be HLA-restricted in a later analysis, and the HLA associations seemed to be driven largely by CMV exposure. Compared with the roughly 600-donor mean, donors in an Asian-associated ancestry cluster had fewer N-insertions in productive TCRs, according to a later genetic analysis. Roughly uniform sequencing depth across donors was assumed in presence/absence analyses, although this assumption may not hold. Some IMGT-functional V segments, including TRBV6-2 and TRBV6-3, could not be told apart with the 87-base-pair reads, so those segments were excluded. The study gave a list of under 200 TCR beta chains associated with cytomegalovirus. Correlated functional status among segregating V segments might reflect linkage disequilibrium, but an unknown experimental factor could not be ruled out. A cluster of highly shared sequence variants was judged likely to represent a technical artifact of the sequencing pipeline. In a later genetic analysis, a missense DCLRE1C variant was associated with V-gene and J-gene trimming of TCR beta chains, and the association was replicated in an independent cohort. When HLA alleles, especially DR and DQ, strongly co-occurred, TCR associations were difficult to assign to individual alleles. Only TCR beta chains were sequenced in this cohort, and the absence of alpha or paired-chain data limited detectable features. A further reported finding was that TCR beta sequences accurately predicted the HLA-A and HLA-B alleles for most subjects in the first cohort. Specific HLA alleles were associated with 18,000 or so TCR beta sequences at a false discovery rate of 0.05 in a later analysis. In a later analysis, TCR association rates were found to vary across HLA loci, with the most associated TCRs seen for DRB1 alleles and the fewest for HLA-C alleles. Because counts were too low, some 17 rarely observed V segments, including chromosome 9 orphons, were excluded from the earlier analysis of around 640 of the donors. The classifier was reported to diagnose cytomegalovirus status with high specificity and sensitivity in both the original and validation cohorts. While some public TCRs were present in many individuals, most TCR sequences turned up only very rarely across donors. For the cohort, immune exposure information was limited to CMV serostatus.

A remark on this clone: This receptor's antigen is unknown.

In total, 600 or so healthy bone marrow donors made up the cohort. Cohort members were all nominally healthy when sampled, although unrecorded immune exposures were likely present. The donor tested CMV seronegative and was one of the 352 seronegative cohort members. A peripheral blood sample was collected from each donor, and TCR beta sequencing was performed on peripheral blood mononuclear cells. The Qiagen DNeasy Blood Extraction Kit was used to extract genomic DNA from the blood cell samples. The library was generated by the immunoSEQ multiplex PCR assay. A mixture of 60 forward primers for TCR Vbeta segments and 13 reverse primers for TCR Jbeta segments was used in the multiplex PCR. The CDR3 region of rearranged TCR beta genes was amplified from genomic DNA by a multiplex PCR assay. Amplified TCR beta libraries were sequenced as 87-base-pair reads on the Illumina HiSeq System. The source study handled its data this way. A later analysis counted 75 million to 100 million unique TCR beta chains across the 700 or so repertoires, and roughly 9.9 million of these chains were shared by at least two donors. A nearest-neighbor algorithm error-corrected the raw reads and collapsed the reads into unique sequences, merging closely related sequences to remove PCR and sequencing errors. V, D and J gene segments were assigned by aligning CDR3 sequences to IMGT reference sequences. For a sequence to be retained, a match of at least six nucleotides was required to both a V gene segment and a J gene segment. Rearrangements were classified as productive when the CDR3 lacked stop codons and remained in frame with V and J, and all other rearrangements were classified as non-productive. Following IMGT convention, CDR3 was defined as the stretch from the second conserved V-encoded cysteine to the conserved J-encoded phenylalanine. The earlier analysis of around 640 of the donors excluded sequences that lacked an unambiguous match to a single V gene segment. An earlier analysis of fewer than 750 of the donors classified V segments as functional when productive rearrangements were above 56.7% and as segregating when the standard deviation between donors was above 5%. A statistical classification framework was built to diagnose cytomegalovirus status from the catalog of TCR beta chain sequences. In a later analysis, V and J genes were assigned by comparing TCR nucleotide sequences against IMGT/GENE-DB human TR gene sequences. Using the TCRdist pipeline, a later analysis assigned CDR3 sequences along with most-parsimonious VDJ recombination scenarios. In a later analysis, each TCR beta chain was defined by its CDR3 amino acid sequence together with its V-gene family, and reads without a unique V-gene family were excluded. A later analysis removed nearly 600 highly shared, low-generation-probability nucleotide sequences to deal with suspected cross-contamination and a sequencing artifact. A later analysis calculated a clonal expansion index for each public chain from normalized within-repertoire ranks of inferred template counts. In a later analysis, generation probabilities were computed using a VDJ recombination model fitted to out-of-frame rearrangements, and the results were checked against IGoR. A later analysis scored TCR-TCR, TCR-HLA and TCR-CMV co-occurrence with hypergeometric tests, applying a repertoire-size bias correction to TCR pairs. In a later analysis, false discovery rates were estimated by permuting HLA or CMV assignments 20 times. In a later analysis, co-occurring TCRs were grouped using DBSCAN, with TCRdist sequence similarity added in when clustering inside HLA-allele-positive subsets. Co-occurrence clustering excluded repertoires with fewer than 30,000 or more than 120,000 public chains, plus five with anomalous nucleotide sharing. TCRdb retrieved this table from immuneACCESS and kept in-frame rearrangements only. Not all clones are present; in checked studies, unresolved V genes account for under half, and no reason is known for the remainder. That table gives V, J and clone size, and the DNA gave D and trimming. This specimen's table enumerates 130,000 to 150,000 clones. Of the sample, less than 3.5% is held by the ten largest clones.

From a lookup of the germline V gene (reference sequence), CDR1 and CDR2 are SEHNR and FQNEAQ. The CDR3 contains 19 residues, cysteine and phenylalanine counted. The sequence is cut down to CDR3 DNA, 57 bases in frame from base 1. The sequencing input was PBMCs. The sequence was obtained from a man aged 35 to 55 in good health and CMV-seronegative. This chain joins TRBV7-9 to TRBJ2-5; TRBD2 lines up with 14 middle nucleotides. The end of the DNA aligns better with TRBJ2-7, so the J call may be wrong. The DNA sequence is TGTGCCAGCAGCTTACCGACTAGCGGGGGGGTCCGGAGCTCCTACGAGCAGTACTTC. It specifies CASSLPTSGGVRSSYEQYF.